A single sample is the source of the 27 T cell receptor beta chains below, sequenced in a study of low-dose radiotherapy and immunotherapy resistance in tumors. Covering alpha and beta chains, TRAV- and TRBV-specific primers were used for the first-strand cDNA. For amplifying TCRs, the PCR ran for about 22 cycles with Phusion, which was used together with a constant-region primer and the adapter on the V primers. MiXCR, applied by TCRdb to the reads, yields one record per CDR3 protein. The sample records around 10,000 distinct CDR3 sequences, roughly 60% being singletons. These receptors all stem from a human donor with advanced metastatic prostate, ovarian, gallbladder or colorectal cancer (not recorded which). This table probably holds off-target reads from a library built for another chain.

The chain employs TRBV19 and TRBJ2-2; D might be TRBD2 (6 bases). The CDR3 is 15 amino acids. Germline CDR1 LNHDA, CDR2 SQIVND (reference sequence). V was clipped by 6 bases and J by 1 base, with 12 bases between them. The CDR3 DNA reads as TGTGCCAGTAGGACCCGGGACTTGAACACCGGGGAGCTGTTTTTT. Encoded protein: CASRTRDLNTGELFF. The full variable domain, rest sourced from reference TRBV19 and TRBJ2-2, is DGGITQSPKYLFRKEGQNVTLSCEQNLNHDAMYWYRQDPGQGLRLIYYSQIVNDFQKGDIAEGYSVSREKKESFPLTVTSAQKNPTAFYLCASRTRDLNTGELFFGEGSRLTVL.

The V and J genes are TRBV30 and TRBJ2-1, with 7 bases aligning to TRBD1. CDR3 length: 14 residues. V dropped 2 bases and J dropped 3; count of bases not matched to a gene: 4. CDR1 is GTSNPN and CDR2 is SVGIG in the germline V gene (reference sequence). DNA for the CDR3: TGTGCCTGGAGTCCGGACAGGAACTACAATGAGCAGTTCTTC. Amino acid sequence: CAWSPDRNYNEQFF.

The chain couples TRBV2 to TRBJ2-3; D remains ambiguous. Trimming took off 4 bases at V and 8 bases at J, with 4 bases between the two ends. CDR1 and CDR2 (germline): SNHLY, FYNNEI. The CDR3 contains 10 residues. The CDR3 region is CASSGVTQYF. The CDR3 DNA reads TGTGCCAGCAGTGGTGTTACGCAGTATTTT.

This chain links TRBV29-1 with TRBJ2-5; 8 bases fit TRBD2. V dropped 4 bases and J dropped 5; count of bases not matched to a gene: 9. This CDR3 is 14 amino acids long. Germline V gene data show CDR1 as SQVTM and CDR2 as ANQGSEA. CDR3 protein: CSVGTSSLGETQYF. The CDR3 coding sequence is TGCAGCGTTGGGACTAGCAGCCTTGGGGAGACCCAGTACTTC.

The chain uses TRBV4-3 and TRBJ2-3, with 16 bases fitting TRBD2. V was clipped by 4 bases and J by 10 bases; unmatched bases: 11. Germline CDR1 and CDR2: LGHNA and YSLEER. This CDR3 has 17 residues. This CDR3 reads CASSPIPGLAGGEAQYF. As DNA, the CDR3 is TGCGCCAGCAGCCCCATACCGGGACTAGCGGGGGGGGAGGCGCAGTATTTT.

A single count supports this clonotype. This chain connects TRBV7-6 to TRBJ2-5; D remains ambiguous. Trimming cost V 7 bases and J 4 bases, with 16 bases left between them. This CDR3 has 14 residues. Germline lookup yields CDR1 SGHVS and CDR2 FNYEAQ. CDR3 coding DNA: TGTGCCAGCACCGCCATCAGCCCGGCAGAGACCCAGTACTTC. Translating it yields CASTAISPAETQYF.

The J gene is TRBJ1-6, the V gene TRBV4-2; D not resolved. Trimming removed 1 base from V and 10 bases from J, with 23 bases in between. The CDR3 spans 18 residues. Germline V gene lookup returns CDR1 LGHNA and CDR2 YNFKEQ. The CDR3 nucleotides are TGTGCCAGCAGCCAAGTTCCCCTCGATCCTAGGGTGATATCACCCCTCCACTTT. Translated, it gives CASSQVPLDPRVISPLHF.

This clonotype was counted a single time. The rearrangement links TRBV6-2 or TRBV6-3 to TRBJ2-3; D gene uncertain. Germline lookup yields CDR1 MNHEY and CDR2 SVGEGT. Trimming stripped 5 bases from V and 7 bases from J, with 10 bases between. This CDR3 has 12 residues. In DNA, the CDR3 is TGTGCCAGCAGTGTCGTCTCAAATACGCAGTATTTT. Translated: CASSVVSNTQYF.

The chain is built from TRBV29-1 and TRBJ2-2, with D perhaps TRBD1 (6 bases). From germline, CDR1 is SQVTM and CDR2 ANQGSEA. V lost 6 bases, J lost 6 bases, and 14 bases lay in between. The CDR3 is 13 residues long. In DNA form, the CDR3 reads TGCAGCGTGGAAAGAGGGGGATCCGGGGAGCTGTTTTTT. Protein sequence: CSVERGGSGELFF.

CDR3 bases: TGTGCCAGCAGTCGCTCGAGCGGGCCCAATGAGCAGTTCTTC. Residues: CASSRSSGPNEQFF. The V call is TRBV5-4, the J call TRBJ2-1, with D possibly TRBD2 on 6 matching bases. This CDR3 region has 14 residues. Germline CDR1 is SGHNT and CDR2 is YYREEE (reference sequence). V was trimmed by 5 bases and J by 6 bases, leaving 15 bases between them.

Here the CDR3 reads CASSAGQDTDTQYF. The CDR3, as DNA: TGTGCCAGCAGTGCGGGACAGGACACAGATACGCAGTATTTT. The chain carries TRBV6-2 or TRBV6-3 and TRBJ2-3; 8 bases line up with TRBD1. Trimming removed 5 bases from V and 2 bases from J; junction bases left unmatched: 3. Germline CDR1 and CDR2: MNHEY and SVGEGT. There are 14 residues in the CDR3.

The sample holds one count of this clonotype. The chain links TRBV20-1 to TRBJ2-5; D may be TRBD1 or TRBD2 (5 bases each). The V and J ends lost 5 bases and 4 bases respectively, with 20 bases between them. The CDR3 sequence is 15 residues long. Per germline, CDR1 DFQATT and CDR2 SNEGSKA (reference sequence). The CDR3 DNA is TGCAGTGCTTTGGGCGGTGGGGGTCCCGTAGAGACCCAGTACTTC. Translation: CSALGGGGPVETQYF.

This clonotype is deemed large. This sequence joins TRBV29-1 and TRBJ2-6; D remains ambiguous. Germline V gives CDR1 SQVTM, CDR2 ANQGSEA. Trimming removed 4 bases from V and 0 bases from J, with 4 bases in between. The CDR3 covers 13 residues. The CDR3 DNA reads TGCAGCGTTGCACGCTCTGGGGCCAACGTCCTGACTTTC. It codes for CSVARSGANVLTF.

The chain has TRBV6-6 and TRBJ1-5; the D gene is possibly TRBD1 (5 bases). CDR1 and CDR2 (germline): MNHNY, SVGAGI (reference sequence). The V and J ends lost 6 bases and 4 bases respectively, with 13 bases between them. The CDR3 consists of 14 residues. CDR3 sequence: CASRTAGRNQPQHF. The CDR3 bases are TGTGCCAGCAGAACAGCAGGGAGGAATCAGCCCCAGCATTTT.

The genes are TRBV7-6 and TRBJ2-7; 9 nucleotides line up with TRBD1. Germline-derived CDR1 and CDR2 are SGHVS and FNYEAQ. With 3 bases clipped from V and 2 bases from J, the junction kept 14 bases outside the gene matches. The CDR3 is 18 amino acids. CDR3 nucleotides: TGTGCCAGCAGCTTCTTAGTAGTTGGGGGGACAGGGACCTACGAGCAGTACTTC. Translated: CASSFLVVGGTGTYEQYF.

This sequence joins TRBV5-1 and TRBJ2-7; a weak D match, TRBD2 (5 bases). CDR1 is SGHRS, CDR2 YFSETQ, per germline. Trimming left V 2 bases short and J 2 bases short, with 11 bases between. CDR3 length equals 14 residues. The CDR3 DNA is TGCGCCAGCAGCTTTGGTTCGGAGGCCTACGAGCAGTACTTC. It specifies CASSFGSEAYEQYF.

The V and J genes are TRBV19 and TRBJ2-3, with D unclear. Trimming removed 6 bases from V and 5 bases from J, with 6 bases in between. Germline CDR1 LNHDA, CDR2 SQIVND (reference sequence). CDR3 length: 11 residues. CDR3: CASSRLDTQYF. For the CDR3, the DNA is TGTGCCAGTAGCCGGTTAGATACGCAGTATTTT. The whole variable domain, filled in from reference TRBV19 and TRBJ2-3, reads DGGITQSPKYLFRKEGQNVTLSCEQNLNHDAMYWYRQDPGQGLRLIYYSQIVNDFQKGDIAEGYSVSREKKESFPLTVTSAQKNPTAFYLCASSRLDTQYFGPGTRLTVL.

The chain links TRBV29-1 to TRBJ1-1; D is uncertain. CDR1 is SQVTM and CDR2 is ANQGSEA in the germline V gene. The ends were cut back, 2 bases at V and 2 bases at J, with 9 bases in the middle. The CDR3 is 13 amino acids. The CDR3: CSVETRRNTEAFF. Here the CDR3 DNA reads TGCAGCGTTGAAACCAGACGCAACACTGAAGCTTTCTTT. Filled out from reference TRBV29-1 and TRBJ1-1, the complete variable domain reads SAVISQKPSRDICQRGTSLTIQCQVDSQVTMMFWYRQQPGQSLTLIATANQGSEATYESGFVIDKFPISRPNLTFSTLTVSNMSPEDSSIYLCSVETRRNTEAFFGQGTRLTVV.

The CDR3 region is CASTLKLGHYNEQFF. DNA for the CDR3: TGTGCCAGCACCCTAAAGCTGGGACATTACAATGAGCAGTTCTTC. This chain uses TRBV7-9 with TRBJ2-1; D might be TRBD1 (6 bases). The V gene's germline CDR1 is SEHNR and CDR2 FQNEAQ (reference sequence). CDR3 length equals 15 residues. V was pared by 7 bases and J by 4 bases, with 17 bases between.

J is TRBJ2-7 and V is TRBV12-3 or TRBV12-4, with D possibly called TRBD1 or TRBD2 (5 bases each). The V end lost 3 bases, the J end lost 1 base, and 10 bases lay between the germline ends. The CDR3 length is 14 residues. CDR3 loop: CASSFGTGSYEQYF. The CDR3, as DNA: TGTGCCAGCAGTTTCGGGACGGGATCCTACGAGCAGTACTTC.

The chain is built from TRBV5-1 and TRBJ1-1, with D uncertain. Trimming shortened V by 0 bases and J by 1 base, and 4 bases separated the two germline ends. This CDR3 has 13 amino acids. Germline V lookup: CDR1 SGHRS, CDR2 YFSETQ. The CDR3 here is CASSLGENTEAFF. DNA of the CDR3: TGCGCCAGCAGCTTGGGAGAGAACACTGAAGCTTTCTTT.

This chain connects TRBV7-9 to TRBJ2-5; D unresolved. CDR1 and CDR2 from the germline V gene are SEHNR and FQNEAQ (reference sequence). This CDR3 is built from 11 residues. Trimming pared 3 bases from V and 5 bases from J, leaving 4 bases between. The CDR3 sequence is CASSFSETQYF. For the CDR3, the DNA is TGTGCCAGCAGCTTTTCGGAGACCCAGTACTTC.

The chain combines TRBV6-5 with TRBJ2-2; perhaps TRBD1 as D (6 bases). CDR1 MNHEY and CDR2 SVGAGI come from the germline V gene. V lost 5 bases and J lost 0, with 13 bases in between. The CDR3 spans 16 residues. The CDR3 spells CASSETQGTNTGELFF. The CDR3 nucleotides are TGTGCCAGCAGTGAAACCCAGGGGACGAACACCGGGGAGCTGTTTTTT.

The chain couples TRBV5-4 to TRBJ1-2, with D tentatively TRBD1 (5 bases). Deletions cut 1 base from V and 6 bases from J, with 13 bases between. Germline CDR1 is SGHNT and CDR2 is YYREEE (reference sequence). This CDR3 has 14 amino acids. CDR3: CASSLSVRAHGYTF. The CDR3 coding sequence is TGTGCCAGCAGCTTGTCCGTCAGGGCGCATGGCTACACCTTC.

This clonotype came up once. This sequence joins TRBV10-3 and TRBJ1-1, with 8 bases fitting TRBD1. J lost 3 bases, V lost 6 bases, and 9 bases had no gene match. Germline loops: CDR1 ENHRY, CDR2 SYGVKD. CDR3 size: 15 residues. In DNA, the CDR3 is TGTGCCATCAGCCTCCGCAGGGGGCTCGACACTGAAGCTTTCTTT. It translates to CAISLRRGLDTEAFF.

This chain connects TRBV5-1 to TRBJ2-7; TRBD1 matches at 10 bases. The junction had 6 bases not matched to a gene; V was cut back by 4 bases and J by 2 bases. CDR1 is SGHRS and CDR2 is YFSETQ in the germline V gene. The CDR3 runs to 15 residues. Here the CDR3 DNA reads TGCGCCAGCAGCATCCCCGGGACAGGGGCCTACGAGCAGTACTTC. Encoded protein: CASSIPGTGAYEQYF.

CDR3 sequence reads: CAISESGGQWGPQYF. CDR3 nucleotide sequence: TGTGCCATCAGTGAGTCGGGGGGCCAATGGGGACCTCAGTATTTT. The chain employs TRBV10-3 and TRBJ2-3; D assignment may be TRBD1 or TRBD2 (6 bases each). The V end was cut by 0 bases, the J end by 12 bases, with 19 bases between. The CDR3 loop spans 15 amino acids. Germline CDR1 reads ENHRY; CDR2 reads SYGVKD.